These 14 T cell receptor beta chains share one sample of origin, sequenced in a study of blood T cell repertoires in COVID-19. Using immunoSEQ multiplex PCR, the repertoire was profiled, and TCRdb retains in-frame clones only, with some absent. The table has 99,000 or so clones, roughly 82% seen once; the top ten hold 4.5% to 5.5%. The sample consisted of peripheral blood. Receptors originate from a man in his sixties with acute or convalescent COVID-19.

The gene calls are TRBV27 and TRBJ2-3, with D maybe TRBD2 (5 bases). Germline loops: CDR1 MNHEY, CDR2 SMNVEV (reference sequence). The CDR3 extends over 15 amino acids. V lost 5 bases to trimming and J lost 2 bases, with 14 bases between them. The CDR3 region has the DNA TGTGCCAGCAGTCCCGGAGGTCGCTTCACAGATACGCAGTATTTT. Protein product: CASSPGGRFTDTQYF.

The CDR3: CASSQMATSPMTETQYF. CDR3 DNA sequence: TGTGCCAGCAGCCAAATGGCAACTAGCCCAATGACGGAGACCCAGTACTTC. The genes are TRBV7-2 and TRBJ2-5, with TRBD2 as a possible D gene (6 bases). The CDR3 runs to 17 residues. Germline CDR1 is SGHTA and CDR2 is FQGNSA. Trimming pared 5 bases from V and 5 bases from J, leaving 24 bases between. Using reference TRBV7-2 and TRBJ2-5 for the parts outside the CDR3, the full variable domain is GAGVSQSPSNKVTEKGKDVELRCDPISGHTALYWYRQSLGQGLEFLIYFQGNSAPDKSGLPSDRFSAERTGGSVSTLTIQRTQQEDSAVYLCASSQMATSPMTETQYFGPGTRLLVL.

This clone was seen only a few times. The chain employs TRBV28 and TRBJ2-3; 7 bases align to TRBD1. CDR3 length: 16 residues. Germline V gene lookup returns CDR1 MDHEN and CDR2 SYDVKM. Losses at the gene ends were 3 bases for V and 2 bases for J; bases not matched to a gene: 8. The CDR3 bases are TGTGCCAGCAGTTTCGGGACAGACGTGTCCACAGATACGCAGTATTTT. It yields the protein CASSFGTDVSTDTQYF. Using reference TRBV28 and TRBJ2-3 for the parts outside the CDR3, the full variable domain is DVKVTQSSRYLVKRTGEKVFLECVQDMDHENMFWYRQDPGLGLRLIYFSYDVKMKEKGDIPEGYSVSREKKERFSLILESASTNQTSMYLCASSFGTDVSTDTQYFGPGTRLTVL.

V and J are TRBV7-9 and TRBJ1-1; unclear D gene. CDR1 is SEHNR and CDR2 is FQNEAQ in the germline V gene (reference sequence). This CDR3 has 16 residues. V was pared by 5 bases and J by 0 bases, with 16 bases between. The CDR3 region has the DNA TGTGCCAGCAGCCTTACGGGGAGTTTAATGAACACTGAAGCTTTCTTT. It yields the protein CASSLTGSLMNTEAFF.

CDR3 coding DNA: TGTGCCAGCTACCGACAGGAGGAACCTGGGGCCAACGTCCTGACTTTC. Encoded protein: CASYRQEEPGANVLTF. The rearrangement joins TRBV18 to TRBJ2-6; TRBD1 might be the D (6 bases). V was clipped by 7 bases and J by 2 bases, with 15 bases between them. The CDR3 length is 16 residues. From germline, CDR1 is KGHSH and CDR2 LQKENI.

CDR3 coding DNA: TGTGCCAGTAGTATCCGACGTCCCGGGACAGGGTTTGGCACTGAAGCTTTCTTT. It translates to CASSIRRPGTGFGTEAFF. The gene calls are TRBV19 and TRBJ1-1, with 9 nucleotides matching TRBD1. Germline CDR1 is LNHDA and CDR2 is SQIVND (reference sequence). The CDR3 totals 18 residues. V trimming: 3 bases; J trimming: 4 bases; junction bases outside the gene matches: 15.

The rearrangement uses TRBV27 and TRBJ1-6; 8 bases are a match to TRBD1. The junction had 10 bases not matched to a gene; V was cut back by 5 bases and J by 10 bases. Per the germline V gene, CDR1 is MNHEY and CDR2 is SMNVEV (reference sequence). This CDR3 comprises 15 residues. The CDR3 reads CASSPTDRVGSPLHF. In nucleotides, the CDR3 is TGTGCCAGCAGTCCGACGGACAGGGTTGGGTCACCCCTCCACTTT.

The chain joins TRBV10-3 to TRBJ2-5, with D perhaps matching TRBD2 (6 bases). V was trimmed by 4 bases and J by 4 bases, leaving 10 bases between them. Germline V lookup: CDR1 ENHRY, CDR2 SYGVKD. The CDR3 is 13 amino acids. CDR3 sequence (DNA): TGTGCCATCAGTGGTCAGGGAGGAGAGACCCAGTACTTC. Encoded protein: CAISGQGGETQYF.

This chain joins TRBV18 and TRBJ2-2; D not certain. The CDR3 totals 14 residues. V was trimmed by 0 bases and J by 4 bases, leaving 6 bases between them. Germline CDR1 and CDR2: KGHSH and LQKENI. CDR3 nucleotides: TGTGCCAGCTCACCACCGTGGAGCACCGGGGAGCTGTTTTTT. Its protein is CASSPPWSTGELFF.

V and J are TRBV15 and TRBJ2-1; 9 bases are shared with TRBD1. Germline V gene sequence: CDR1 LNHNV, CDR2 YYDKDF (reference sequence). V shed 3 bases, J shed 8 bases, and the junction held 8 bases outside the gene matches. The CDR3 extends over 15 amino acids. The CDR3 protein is CATSSPGQGLYEQFF. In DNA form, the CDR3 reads TGTGCCACCAGCAGCCCGGGACAGGGACTCTATGAGCAGTTCTTC. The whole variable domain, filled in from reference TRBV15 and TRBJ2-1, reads DAMVIQNPRYQVTQFGKPVTLSCSQTLNHNVMYWYQQKSSQAPKLLFHYYDKDFNNEADTPDNFQSRRPNTSFCFLDIRSPGLGDTAMYLCATSSPGQGLYEQFFGPGTRLTVL.

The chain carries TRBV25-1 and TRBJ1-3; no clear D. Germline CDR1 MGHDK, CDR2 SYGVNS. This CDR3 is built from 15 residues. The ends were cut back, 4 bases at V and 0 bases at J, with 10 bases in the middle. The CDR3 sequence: CASSVSAHSGNTIYF. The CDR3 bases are TGTGCCAGCAGTGTTAGTGCCCACTCTGGAAACACCATATATTTT.

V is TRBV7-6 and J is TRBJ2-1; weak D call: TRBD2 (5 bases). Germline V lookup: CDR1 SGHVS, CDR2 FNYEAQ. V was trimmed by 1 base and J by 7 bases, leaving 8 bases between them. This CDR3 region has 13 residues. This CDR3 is CASSLVGGNEQFF. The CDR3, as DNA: TGTGCCAGCAGCTTAGTGGGCGGGAATGAGCAGTTCTTC.

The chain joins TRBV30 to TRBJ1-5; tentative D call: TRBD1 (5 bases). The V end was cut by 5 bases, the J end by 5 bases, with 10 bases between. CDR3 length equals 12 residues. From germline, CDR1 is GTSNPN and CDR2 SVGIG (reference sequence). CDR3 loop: CAWDLGHQPQHF. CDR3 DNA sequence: TGTGCCTGGGACTTGGGGCATCAGCCCCAGCATTTT.

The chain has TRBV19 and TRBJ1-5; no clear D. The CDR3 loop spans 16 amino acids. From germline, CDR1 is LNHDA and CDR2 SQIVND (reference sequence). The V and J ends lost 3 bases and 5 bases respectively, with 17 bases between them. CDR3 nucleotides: TGTGCCAGTAGTATTATAGGCTCAGAAGCGTATCAGCCCCAGCATTTT. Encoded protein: CASSIIGSEAYQPQHF.